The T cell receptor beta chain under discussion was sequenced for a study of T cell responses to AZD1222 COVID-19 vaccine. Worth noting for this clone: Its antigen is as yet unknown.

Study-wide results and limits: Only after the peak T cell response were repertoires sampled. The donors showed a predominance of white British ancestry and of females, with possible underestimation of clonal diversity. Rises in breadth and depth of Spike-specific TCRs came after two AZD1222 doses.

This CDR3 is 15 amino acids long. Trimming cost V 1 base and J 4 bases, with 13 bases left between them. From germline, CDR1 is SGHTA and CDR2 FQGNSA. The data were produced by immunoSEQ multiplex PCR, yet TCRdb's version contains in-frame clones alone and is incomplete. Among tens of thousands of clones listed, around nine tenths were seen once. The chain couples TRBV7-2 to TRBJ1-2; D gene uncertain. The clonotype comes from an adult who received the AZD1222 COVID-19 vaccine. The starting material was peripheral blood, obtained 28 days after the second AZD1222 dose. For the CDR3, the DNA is TGTGCCAGCAGCTTAGTCGTGGGGTCAGTCTATGGCTACACCTTC. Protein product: CASSLVVGSVYGYTF.